The rows below give T cell receptor beta chains drawn from one sample of a study of cytomegalovirus exposure and HLA in healthy donors. The protocol was immunoSEQ multiplex PCR, while the TCRdb copy is restricted to in-frame clones and leaves out a portion. The sample records approximately 160,000 clones, around four fifths being singletons. The source material was PBMCs. The receptors shown here come from a young man in good health and CMV-seropositive. Each CDR3 is given with its conserved first and last residue. A D gene is named only where the DNA matches it firmly. Size values are once, few and many counts, or a class for expanded clones, and some rows have none.

d_gene,v_gene,j_gene,abundance,CDR3aa,CDR3nt
TRBD1,TRBV9,TRBJ2-7,few,CASSSRTGRGEQYF,TGTGCCAGCAGCTCACGGACAGGACGGGGCGAGCAGTACTTC
TRBD1,TRBV29-1,TRBJ1-6,NA,CSVRQGHDSPLHF,TGCAGCGTGAGACAGGGTCATGACTCACCCCTCCACTTT
NA,TRBV11-1,TRBJ2-7,NA,CASSATATSDTYEQYF,TGTGCCAGCAGCGCCACGGCGACTAGTGATACCTACGAGCAGTACTTC
TRBD2,TRBV4-3,TRBJ2-3,NA,CASSQGGLAGGPGSDTQYF,TGCGCCAGCAGCCAAGGAGGACTAGCGGGGGGGCCGGGATCAGATACGCAGTATTTT
TRBD1,TRBV6-5,TRBJ2-7,NA,CASSGPGQNYEQYF,TGTGCCAGCAGTGGTCCGGGACAGAACTACGAGCAGTACTTC
NA,TRBV6-5,TRBJ2-7,once,CASSYYSGTYEQYF,TGTGCCAGCAGTTACTATAGCGGTACCTACGAGCAGTACTTC
TRBD2,TRBV6-6,TRBJ2-7,NA,CASSSTGGASGEQYF,TGTGCCAGCAGTAGCACGGGGGGGGCCTCGGGCGAGCAGTACTTC
TRBD2,TRBV4-1,TRBJ2-3,NA,CASSRGSGGASTDTQYF,TGCGCCAGCAGCCGCGGAAGCGGGGGTGCTAGCACAGATACGCAGTATTTT
TRBD1,TRBV10-3,TRBJ2-5,NA,CAISESTGGETQYF,TGTGCCATCAGTGAATCGACAGGGGGTGAGACCCAGTACTTC
TRBD1,TRBV5-1,TRBJ2-3,NA,CASSLGRGLVPDTQYF,TGCGCCAGCAGCTTGGGTAGGGGGCTGGTCCCAGATACGCAGTATTTT
TRBD1,TRBV6-5,TRBJ2-7,NA,CASSPTGGAGYEQYF,TGTGCCAGCAGCCCGACAGGGGGCGCCGGCTACGAGCAGTACTTC
NA,TRBV9,TRBJ1-3,NA,CASSVTQGQDTIYF,TGTGCCAGCAGCGTAACGCAGGGCCAGGACACCATATATTTT
TRBD2,TRBV7-2,TRBJ2-7,NA,CASSARTSGGHNSYEQYF,TGTGCCAGCAGCGCACGGACTAGCGGGGGGCACAACTCCTACGAGCAGTACTTC
NA,TRBV30,TRBJ1-3,NA,CAWSVRQDGNTIYF,TGTGCCTGGAGTGTACGGCAGGATGGAAACACCATATATTTT
TRBD1,TRBV4-3,TRBJ1-2,few,CASSPDRTPLTYGYTF,TGCGCCAGCAGCCCGGACAGGACCCCCCTCACCTATGGCTACACCTTC
NA,TRBV7-2,TRBJ1-5,NA,CASSLQGRAQHF,TGTGCCAGCAGCTTGCAGGGGAGAGCCCAGCATTTT
TRBD2,TRBV29-1,TRBJ2-1,NA,CSVGGGNEQFF,TGCAGCGTTGGGGGGGGCAATGAGCAGTTCTTC
NA,TRBV9,TRBJ2-3,NA,CASSVVQGFGTDTQYF,TGTGCCAGCAGCGTAGTACAGGGATTCGGCACAGATACGCAGTATTTT
NA,TRBV11-3,TRBJ1-1,NA,CASSLVPDTEAFF,TGTGCCAGCAGCTTAGTACCGGACACTGAAGCTTTCTTT
NA,TRBV7-2,TRBJ2-7,NA,CASSERRKPLSSYEQYF,TGTGCCAGCAGCGAGCGGAGGAAACCACTGAGCTCCTACGAGCAGTACTTC
TRBD1,TRBV6-5,TRBJ1-2,NA,CASSSGGQGVNYGYTF,TGTGCCAGCAGTTCCGGCGGACAGGGCGTAAACTATGGCTACACCTTC
NA,TRBV14,TRBJ2-5,NA,CASSQEPYRGGRETQYF,TGTGCCAGCAGCCAAGAACCCTACAGGGGAGGAAGGGAGACCCAGTACTTC